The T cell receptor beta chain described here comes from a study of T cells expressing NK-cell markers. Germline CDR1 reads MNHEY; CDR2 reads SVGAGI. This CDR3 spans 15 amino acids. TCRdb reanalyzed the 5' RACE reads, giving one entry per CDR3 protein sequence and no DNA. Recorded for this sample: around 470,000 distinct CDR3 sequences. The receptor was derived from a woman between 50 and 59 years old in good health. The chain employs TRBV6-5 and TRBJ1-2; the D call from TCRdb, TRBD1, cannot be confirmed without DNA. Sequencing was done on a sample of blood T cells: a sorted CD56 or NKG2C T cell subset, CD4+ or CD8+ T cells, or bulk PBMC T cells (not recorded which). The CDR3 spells CASSGQGVILDGYTF.